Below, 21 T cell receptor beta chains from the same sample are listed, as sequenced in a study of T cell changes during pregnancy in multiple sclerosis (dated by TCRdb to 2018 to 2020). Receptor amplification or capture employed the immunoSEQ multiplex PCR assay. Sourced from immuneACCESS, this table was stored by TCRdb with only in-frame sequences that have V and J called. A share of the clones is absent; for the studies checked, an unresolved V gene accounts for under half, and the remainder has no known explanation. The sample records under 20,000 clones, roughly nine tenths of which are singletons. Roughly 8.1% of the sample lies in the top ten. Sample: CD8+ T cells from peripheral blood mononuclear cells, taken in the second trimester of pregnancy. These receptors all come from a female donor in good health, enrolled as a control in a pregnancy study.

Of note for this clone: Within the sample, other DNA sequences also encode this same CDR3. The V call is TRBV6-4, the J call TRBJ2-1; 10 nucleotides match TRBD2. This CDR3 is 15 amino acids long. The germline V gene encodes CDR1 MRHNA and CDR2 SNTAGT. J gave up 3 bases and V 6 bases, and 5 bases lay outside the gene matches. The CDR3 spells CASSAGTSDYNEQFF. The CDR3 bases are TGTGCCAGCAGCGCCGGGACTAGCGACTACAATGAGCAGTTCTTC.

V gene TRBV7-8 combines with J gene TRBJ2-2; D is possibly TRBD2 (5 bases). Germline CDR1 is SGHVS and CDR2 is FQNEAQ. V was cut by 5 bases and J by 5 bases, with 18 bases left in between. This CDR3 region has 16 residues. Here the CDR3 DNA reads TGTGCCAGCAGCCTTACTAGTCCCCATTGGACCGGGGAGCTGTTTTTT. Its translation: CASSLTSPHWTGELFF. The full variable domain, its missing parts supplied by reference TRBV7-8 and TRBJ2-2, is GAGVSQSPRYKVAKRGQDVALRCDPISGHVSLFWYQQALGQGPEFLTYFQNEAQLDKSGLPSDRFFAERPEGSVSTLKIQRTQQEDSAVYLCASSLTSPHWTGELFFGEGSRLTVL.

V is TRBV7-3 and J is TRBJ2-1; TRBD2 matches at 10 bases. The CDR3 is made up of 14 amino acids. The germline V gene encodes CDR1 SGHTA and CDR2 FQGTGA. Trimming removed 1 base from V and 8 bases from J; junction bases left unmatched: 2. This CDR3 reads CASSLKAGGDEQFF. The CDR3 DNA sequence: TGTGCCAGCAGCTTAAAAGCGGGGGGGGATGAGCAGTTCTTC.

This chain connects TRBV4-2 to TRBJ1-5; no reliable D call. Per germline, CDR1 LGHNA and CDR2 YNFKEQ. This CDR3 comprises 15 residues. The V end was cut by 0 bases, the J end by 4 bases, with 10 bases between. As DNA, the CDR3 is TGTGCCAGCAGCCAAGAAGAATCGGGGAATCAGCCCCAGCATTTT. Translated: CASSQEESGNQPQHF.

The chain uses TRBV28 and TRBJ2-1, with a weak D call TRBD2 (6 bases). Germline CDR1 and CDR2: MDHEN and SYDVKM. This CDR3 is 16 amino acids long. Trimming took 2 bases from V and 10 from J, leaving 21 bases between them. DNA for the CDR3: TGTGCCAGCAGTTTACCCGGGACGGAGGGAAGGTACGAGCAGTTCTTC. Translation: CASSLPGTEGRYEQFF.

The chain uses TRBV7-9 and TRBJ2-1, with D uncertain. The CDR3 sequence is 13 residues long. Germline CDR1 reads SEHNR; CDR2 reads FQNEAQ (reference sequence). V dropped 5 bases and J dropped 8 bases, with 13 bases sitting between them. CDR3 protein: CASSPAEFDEQFF. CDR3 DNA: TGTGCCAGCAGCCCCGCCGAGTTCGATGAGCAGTTCTTC.

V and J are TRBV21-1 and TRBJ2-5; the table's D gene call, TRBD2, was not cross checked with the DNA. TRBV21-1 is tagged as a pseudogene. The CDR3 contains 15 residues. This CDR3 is CASSLRGLYQETQYF. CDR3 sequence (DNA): TGTGCCAGCAGCCTCCGCGGACTATATCAAGAGACCCAGTACTTC.

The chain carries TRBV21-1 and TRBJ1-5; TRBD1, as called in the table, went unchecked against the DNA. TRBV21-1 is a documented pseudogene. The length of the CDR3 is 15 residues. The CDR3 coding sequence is TGTGCCAGCCGCTACCAAATGTCAGGGGAACAGCCCCAGCATTTT. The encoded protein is CASRYQMSGEQPQHF.

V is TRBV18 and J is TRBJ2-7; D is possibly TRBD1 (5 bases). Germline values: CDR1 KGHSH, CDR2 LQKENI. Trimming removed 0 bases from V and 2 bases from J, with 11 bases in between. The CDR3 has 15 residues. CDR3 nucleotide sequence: TGTGCCAGCTCACCACCGCAGGACATCCCCTACGAGCAGTACTTC. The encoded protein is CASSPPQDIPYEQYF.

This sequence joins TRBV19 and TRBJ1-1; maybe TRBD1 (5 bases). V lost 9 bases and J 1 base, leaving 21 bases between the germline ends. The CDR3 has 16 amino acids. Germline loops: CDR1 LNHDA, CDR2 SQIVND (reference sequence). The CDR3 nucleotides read TGTGCCAGCGTACGAACCACGGGACTTAGGAACACTGAAGCTTTCTTT. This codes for CASVRTTGLRNTEAFF.

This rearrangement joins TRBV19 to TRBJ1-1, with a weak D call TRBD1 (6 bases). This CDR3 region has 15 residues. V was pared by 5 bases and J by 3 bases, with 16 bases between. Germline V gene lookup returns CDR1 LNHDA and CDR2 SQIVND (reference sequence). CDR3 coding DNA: TGTGCCAGTAGTGAGGGACACCTAATCTACACTGAAGCTTTCTTT. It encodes CASSEGHLIYTEAFF.

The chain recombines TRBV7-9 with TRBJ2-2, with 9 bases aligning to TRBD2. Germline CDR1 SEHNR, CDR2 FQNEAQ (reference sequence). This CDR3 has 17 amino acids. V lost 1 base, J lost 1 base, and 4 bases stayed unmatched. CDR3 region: CASSLGASGVNTGELFF. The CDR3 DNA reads TGTGCCAGCAGCTTAGGGGCTAGCGGGGTGAACACCGGGGAGCTGTTTTTT.

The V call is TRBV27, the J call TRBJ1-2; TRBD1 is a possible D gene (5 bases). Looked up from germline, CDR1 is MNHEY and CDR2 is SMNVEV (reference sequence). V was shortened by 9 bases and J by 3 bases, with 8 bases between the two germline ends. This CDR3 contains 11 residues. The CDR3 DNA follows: TGTGCCAGTGGGGGGTACTATGGCTACACCTTC. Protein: CASGGYYGYTF.

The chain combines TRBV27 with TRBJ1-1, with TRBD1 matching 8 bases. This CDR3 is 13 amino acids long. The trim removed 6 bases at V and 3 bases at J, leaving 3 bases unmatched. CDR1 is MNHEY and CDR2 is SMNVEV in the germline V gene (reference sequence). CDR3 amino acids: CASRNRGYTEAFF. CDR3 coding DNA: TGTGCCAGCAGGAACAGGGGGTACACTGAAGCTTTCTTT.

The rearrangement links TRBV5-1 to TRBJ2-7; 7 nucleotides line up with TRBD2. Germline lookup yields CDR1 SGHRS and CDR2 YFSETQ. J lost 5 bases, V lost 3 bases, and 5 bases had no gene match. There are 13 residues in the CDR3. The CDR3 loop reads CASSWGGDNEQYF. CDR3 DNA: TGCGCCAGCAGCTGGGGGGGAGACAACGAGCAGTACTTC.

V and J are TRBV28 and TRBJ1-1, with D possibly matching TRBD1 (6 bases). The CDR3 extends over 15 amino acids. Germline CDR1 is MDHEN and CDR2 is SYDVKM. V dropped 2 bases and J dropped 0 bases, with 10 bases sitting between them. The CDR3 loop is CASSLLQGMNTEAFF. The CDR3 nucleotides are TGTGCCAGCAGTTTACTACAGGGTATGAACACTGAAGCTTTCTTT.

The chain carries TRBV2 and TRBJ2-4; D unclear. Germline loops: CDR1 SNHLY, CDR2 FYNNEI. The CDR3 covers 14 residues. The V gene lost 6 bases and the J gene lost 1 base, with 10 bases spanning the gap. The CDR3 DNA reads TGTGCCAGCAGCACCTTCGAGGCCAAAAACATTCAGTACTTC. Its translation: CASSTFEAKNIQYF.

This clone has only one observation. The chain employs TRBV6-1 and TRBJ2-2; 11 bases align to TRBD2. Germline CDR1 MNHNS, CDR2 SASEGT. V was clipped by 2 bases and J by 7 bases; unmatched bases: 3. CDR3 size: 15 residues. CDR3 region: CASSEIAGGHGELFF. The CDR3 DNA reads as TGTGCCAGCAGTGAAATAGCGGGAGGGCACGGGGAGCTGTTTTTT.

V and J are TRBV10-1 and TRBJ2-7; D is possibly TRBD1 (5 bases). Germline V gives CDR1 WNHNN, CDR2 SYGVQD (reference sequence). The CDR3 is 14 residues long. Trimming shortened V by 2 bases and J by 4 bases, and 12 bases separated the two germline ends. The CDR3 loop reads CASSEVLGAYEQYF. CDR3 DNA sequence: TGCGCCAGCAGTGAGGTCCTAGGGGCTTACGAGCAGTACTTC.

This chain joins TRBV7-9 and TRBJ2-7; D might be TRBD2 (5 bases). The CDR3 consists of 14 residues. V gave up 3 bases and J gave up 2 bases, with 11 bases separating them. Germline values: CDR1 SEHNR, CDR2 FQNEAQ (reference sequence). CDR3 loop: CASSFSEAAYEQYF. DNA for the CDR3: TGTGCCAGCAGCTTTTCGGAGGCCGCCTACGAGCAGTACTTC.

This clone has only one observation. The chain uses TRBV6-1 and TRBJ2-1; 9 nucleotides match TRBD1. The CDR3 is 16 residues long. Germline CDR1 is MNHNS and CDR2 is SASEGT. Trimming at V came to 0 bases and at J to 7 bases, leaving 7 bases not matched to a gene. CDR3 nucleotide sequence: TGTGCCAGCAGTGAAGCCGGTGGGACAGGGCCTAATGAGCAGTTCTTC. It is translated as CASSEAGGTGPNEQFF.